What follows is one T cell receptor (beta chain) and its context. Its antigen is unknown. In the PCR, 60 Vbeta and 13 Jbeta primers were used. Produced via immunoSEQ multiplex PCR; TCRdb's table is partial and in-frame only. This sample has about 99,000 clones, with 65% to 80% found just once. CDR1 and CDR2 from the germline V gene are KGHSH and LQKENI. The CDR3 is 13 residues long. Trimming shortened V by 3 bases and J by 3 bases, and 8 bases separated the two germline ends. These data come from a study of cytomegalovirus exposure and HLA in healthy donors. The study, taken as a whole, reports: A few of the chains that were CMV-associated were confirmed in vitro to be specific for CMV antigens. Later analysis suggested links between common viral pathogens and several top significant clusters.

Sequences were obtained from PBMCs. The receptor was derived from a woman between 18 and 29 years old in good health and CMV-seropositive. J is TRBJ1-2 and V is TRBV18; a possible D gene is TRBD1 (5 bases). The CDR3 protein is CASSPGTYYGYTF. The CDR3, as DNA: TGTGCCAGCTCACCCGGGACTTACTATGGCTACACCTTC.